This T cell receptor (beta chain) was obtained from a study of OX40 agonist ivuxolimab in advanced cancers. Study information: Ivuxolimab, an agonist antibody against OX40 (CD134), was given to patients. Three dose-escalation patients had partial responses: one with hepatocellular carcinoma and two with cutaneous melanoma.

The count of this clone is one. TCRdb's copy holds only in-frame clones and misses some; the assay was immunoSEQ multiplex PCR. The sample records about 16,000 clones, around 90% being singletons. CDR3 length: 16 residues. V lost 5 bases and J lost 0, with 14 bases in between. The germline CDR1 and CDR2 sequences are MNHEY and SMNVEV (reference sequence). This sequence originates from an adult with an advanced solid tumor such as melanoma, head and neck, liver or kidney cancer. This specimen was CD4+ or CD8+ T cells sorted from blood, taken in a trial of the OX40 agonist ivuxolimab. J is TRBJ2-1 and V is TRBV27; D is undetermined. The chain's CDR3 is CASSLDLLSSYNEQFF. CDR3 DNA: TGTGCCAGCAGTCTCGACCTGTTGAGCTCCTACAATGAGCAGTTCTTC.